The clone carrying this T cell receptor (beta chain) showed up just a few times. TCRdb processed the 5' RACE reads anew with MiXCR; each CDR3 protein has one entry. The sample lists tens of thousands of distinct CDR3 sequences, less than 9.5% occurring once. These data originate in a study of early T cells in non-severe SARS-CoV-2 infection. The receptor comes from an adult who was a healthcare worker with PCR-confirmed SARS-CoV-2 infection or an uninfected control (not recorded which). Material: whole blood, obtained at baseline.

The CDR3 loop reads CASRDLQGLGEQYF. The CDR3 region has the DNA TGTGCCAGCAGAGACCTCCAGGGTCTGGGTGAGCAGTACTTC. The V gene is TRBV11-2, the J gene TRBJ2-7, with D possibly being TRBD1 (5 bases). The V end lost 6 bases, the J end lost 7 bases, and 19 bases lay between the germline ends. The CDR3 consists of 14 residues. Per germline, CDR1 SGHAT and CDR2 FQNNGV. The complete variable domain, with remaining parts taken from reference TRBV11-2 and TRBJ2-7, reads EAGVAQSPRYKIIEKRQSVAFWCNPISGHATLYWYQQILGQGPKLLIQFQNNGVVDDSQLPKDRFSAERLKGVDSTLKIQPAKLEDSAVYLCASRDLQGLGEQYFGPGTRLTVT.